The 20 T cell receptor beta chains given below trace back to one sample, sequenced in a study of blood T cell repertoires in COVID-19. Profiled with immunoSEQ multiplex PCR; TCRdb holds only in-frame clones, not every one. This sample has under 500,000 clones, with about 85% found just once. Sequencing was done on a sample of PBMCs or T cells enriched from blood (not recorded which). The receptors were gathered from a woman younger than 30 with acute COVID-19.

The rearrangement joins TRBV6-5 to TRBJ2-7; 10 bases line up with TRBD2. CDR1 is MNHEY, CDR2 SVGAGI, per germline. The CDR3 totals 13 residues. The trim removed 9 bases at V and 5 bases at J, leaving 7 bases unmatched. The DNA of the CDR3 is TGTGCCAGTTCAGCGGGAGGGGGTAACGAGCAGTACTTC. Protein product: CASSAGGGNEQYF.

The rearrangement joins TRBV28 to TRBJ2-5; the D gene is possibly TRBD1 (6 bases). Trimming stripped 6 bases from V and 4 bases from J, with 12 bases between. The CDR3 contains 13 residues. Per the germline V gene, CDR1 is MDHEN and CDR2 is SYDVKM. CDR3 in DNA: TGTGCCAGCAGCAAGGACAGAAGAGAGACCCAGTACTTC. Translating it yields CASSKDRRETQYF.

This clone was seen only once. The CDR3 is CASSETTGGFTEAFF. The CDR3 DNA is TGTGCCAGCAGCGAGACGACAGGGGGCTTCACTGAAGCTTTCTTT. The genes are TRBV5-5 and TRBJ1-1, with 10 nucleotides matching TRBD1. CDR3 length: 15 amino acids. V lost 4 bases and J lost 4; bases outside the gene matches: 7. The germline V gene encodes CDR1 SGHKS and CDR2 YYEKEE (reference sequence).

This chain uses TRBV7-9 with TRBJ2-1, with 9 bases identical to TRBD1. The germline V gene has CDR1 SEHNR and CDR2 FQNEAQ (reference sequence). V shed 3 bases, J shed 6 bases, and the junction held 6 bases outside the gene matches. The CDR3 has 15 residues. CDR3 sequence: CASSLRRDRVNEQFF. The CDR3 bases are TGTGCCAGCAGCTTGAGGCGGGACAGGGTCAATGAGCAGTTCTTC. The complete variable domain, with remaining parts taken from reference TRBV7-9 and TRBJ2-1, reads DTGVSQNPRHKITKRGQNVTFRCDPISEHNRLYWYRQTLGQGPEFLTYFQNEAQLEKSRLLSDRFSAERPKGSFSTLEIQRTEQGDSAMYLCASSLRRDRVNEQFFGPGTRLTVL.

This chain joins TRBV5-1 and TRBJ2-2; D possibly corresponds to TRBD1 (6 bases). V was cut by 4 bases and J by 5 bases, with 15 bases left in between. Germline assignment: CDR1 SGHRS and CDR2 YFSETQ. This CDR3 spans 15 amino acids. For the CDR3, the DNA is TGCGCCAGCAGCGCCGGGACAAGGGGGACCGGGGAGCTGTTTTTT. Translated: CASSAGTRGTGELFF. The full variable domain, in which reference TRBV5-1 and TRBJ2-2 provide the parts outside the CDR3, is KAGVTQTPRYLIKTRGQQVTLSCSPISGHRSVSWYQQTPGQGLQFLFEYFSETQRNKGNFPGRFSGRQFSNSRSEMNVSTLELGDSALYLCASSAGTRGTGELFFGEGSRLTVL.

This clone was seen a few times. The CDR3: CASSTGGIGKEQFF. In DNA, the CDR3 is TGTGCCAGCAGCACAGGGGGGATCGGGAAAGAGCAGTTCTTC. The chain couples TRBV7-3 to TRBJ2-1, with 8 bases identical to TRBD1. Germline CDR1 SGHTA, CDR2 FQGTGA. The CDR3 has 14 residues. J lost 10 bases, V lost 5 bases, and 10 bases had no gene match.

The CDR3 DNA is TGTGCCAGCTATACCCAGGGCGGGGCAGGAACCTTC. It yields the protein CASYTQGGAGTF. The genes are TRBV5-5 and TRBJ1-2; D possibly corresponds to TRBD1 (5 bases). Per the germline V gene, CDR1 is SGHKS and CDR2 is YYEKEE (reference sequence). V was trimmed by 7 bases and J by 14 bases, leaving 21 bases between them. The CDR3 sequence is 12 residues long.

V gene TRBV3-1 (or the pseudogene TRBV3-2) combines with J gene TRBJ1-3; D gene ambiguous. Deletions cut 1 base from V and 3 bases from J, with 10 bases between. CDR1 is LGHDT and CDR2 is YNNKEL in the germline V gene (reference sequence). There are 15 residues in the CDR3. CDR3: CASSQGRYVGNTIYF. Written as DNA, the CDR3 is TGTGCCAGCAGCCAAGGTCGGTATGTTGGAAACACCATATATTTT.

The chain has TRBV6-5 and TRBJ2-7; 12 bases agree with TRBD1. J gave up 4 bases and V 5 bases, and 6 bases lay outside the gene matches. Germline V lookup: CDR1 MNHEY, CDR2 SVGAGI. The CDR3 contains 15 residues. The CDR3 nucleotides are TGTGCCAGCAGTCCCGGGACAGGGGGCCGGTACGAGCAGTACTTC. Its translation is CASSPGTGGRYEQYF.

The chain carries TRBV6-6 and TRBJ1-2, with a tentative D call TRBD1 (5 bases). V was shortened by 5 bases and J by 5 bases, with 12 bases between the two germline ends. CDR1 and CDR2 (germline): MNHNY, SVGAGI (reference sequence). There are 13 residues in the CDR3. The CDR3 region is CASSRDGTYGYTF. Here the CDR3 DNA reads TGTGCCAGCAGTCGGGACGGGACTTATGGCTACACCTTC.

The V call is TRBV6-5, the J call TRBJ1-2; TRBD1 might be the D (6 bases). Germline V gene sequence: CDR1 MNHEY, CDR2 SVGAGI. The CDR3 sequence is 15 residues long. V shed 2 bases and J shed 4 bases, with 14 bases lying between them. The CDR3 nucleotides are TGTGCCAGCAGTTACGGCGAGGCAGGGGTCTATGGCTACACCTTC. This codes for CASSYGEAGVYGYTF.

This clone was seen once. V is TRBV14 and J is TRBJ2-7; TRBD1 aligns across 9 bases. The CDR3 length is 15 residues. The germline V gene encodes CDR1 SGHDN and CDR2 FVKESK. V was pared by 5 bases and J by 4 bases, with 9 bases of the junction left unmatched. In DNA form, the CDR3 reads TGTGCCAGCAGCATGCGGACAGGGGTAAAGTACGAGCAGTACTTC. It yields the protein CASSMRTGVKYEQYF.

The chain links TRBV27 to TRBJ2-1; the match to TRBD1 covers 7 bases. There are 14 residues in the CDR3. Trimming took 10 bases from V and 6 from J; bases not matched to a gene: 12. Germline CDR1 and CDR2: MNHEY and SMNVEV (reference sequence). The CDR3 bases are TGTGCCACCTGGACAGGAACCTTTCTCAATGAGCAGTTCTTC. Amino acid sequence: CATWTGTFLNEQFF.

CDR3 in amino acids: CASIPATGVIEKLFF. In nucleotides, the CDR3 is TGTGCCAGCATCCCCGCGACAGGCGTGATAGAAAAACTGTTTTTT. This chain connects TRBV6-5 to TRBJ1-4, with D possibly TRBD1 on 6 matching bases. The CDR3 has 15 amino acids. V lost 7 bases to trimming and J lost 8 bases, with 20 bases between them. The V gene's germline CDR1 is MNHEY and CDR2 SVGAGI.

CDR3 nucleotides: TGTGCCAGCAGTCCACTTATAGGGGCGCACTATGGCTACACCTTC. Translated, it gives CASSPLIGAHYGYTF. This chain joins TRBV7-2 and TRBJ1-2, with D perhaps matching TRBD1 (5 bases). Trimming took 6 bases from V and 3 from J, leaving 17 bases between them. Looked up from germline, CDR1 is SGHTA and CDR2 is FQGNSA. The CDR3 consists of 15 residues.

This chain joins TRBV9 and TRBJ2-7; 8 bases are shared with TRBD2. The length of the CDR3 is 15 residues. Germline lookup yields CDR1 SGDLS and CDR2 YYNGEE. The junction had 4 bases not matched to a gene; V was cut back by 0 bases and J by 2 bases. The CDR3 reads CASSVGGGTAYEQYF. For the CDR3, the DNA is TGTGCCAGCAGCGTAGGCGGGGGGACGGCCTACGAGCAGTACTTC.

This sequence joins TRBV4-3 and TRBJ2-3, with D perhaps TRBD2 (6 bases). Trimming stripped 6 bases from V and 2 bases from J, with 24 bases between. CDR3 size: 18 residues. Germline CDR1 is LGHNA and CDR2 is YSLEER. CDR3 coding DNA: TGCGCCAGCAGTCCCATGCTTGGGGGAGGACAAAACACAGATACGCAGTATTTT. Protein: CASSPMLGGGQNTDTQYF.

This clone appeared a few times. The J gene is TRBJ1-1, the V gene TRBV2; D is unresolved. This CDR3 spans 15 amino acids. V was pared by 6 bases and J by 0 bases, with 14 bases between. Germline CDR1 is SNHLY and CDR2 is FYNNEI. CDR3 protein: CASRLTGGLNTEAFF. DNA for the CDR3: TGTGCCAGCAGGTTGACGGGTGGATTGAACACTGAAGCTTTCTTT.

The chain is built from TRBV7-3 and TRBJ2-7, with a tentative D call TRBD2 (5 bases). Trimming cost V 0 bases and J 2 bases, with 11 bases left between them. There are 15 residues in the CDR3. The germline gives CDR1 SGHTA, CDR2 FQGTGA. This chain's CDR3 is CASSLTREGPYEQYF. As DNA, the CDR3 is TGTGCCAGCAGCTTAACCCGAGAGGGCCCCTACGAGCAGTACTTC.

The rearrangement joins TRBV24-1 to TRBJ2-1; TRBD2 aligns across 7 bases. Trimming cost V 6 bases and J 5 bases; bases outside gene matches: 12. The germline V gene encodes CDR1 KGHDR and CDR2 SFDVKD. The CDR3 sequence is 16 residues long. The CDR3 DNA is TGTGCCACCAGTCCTCTTCATAGCGGGTTCCACAATGAGCAGTTCTTC. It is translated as CATSPLHSGFHNEQFF.